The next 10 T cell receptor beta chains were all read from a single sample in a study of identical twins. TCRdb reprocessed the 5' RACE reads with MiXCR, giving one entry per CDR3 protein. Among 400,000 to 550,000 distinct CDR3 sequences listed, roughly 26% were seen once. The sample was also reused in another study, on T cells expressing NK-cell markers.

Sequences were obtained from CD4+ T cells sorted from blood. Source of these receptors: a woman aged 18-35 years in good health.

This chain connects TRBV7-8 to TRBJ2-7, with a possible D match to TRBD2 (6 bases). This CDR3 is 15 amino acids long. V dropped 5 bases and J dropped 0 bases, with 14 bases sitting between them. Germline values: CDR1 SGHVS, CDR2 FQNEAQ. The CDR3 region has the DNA TGTGCCAGCAGCCTCGCGGGATTTGACTCCTACGAGCAGTACTTC. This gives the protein CASSLAGFDSYEQYF.

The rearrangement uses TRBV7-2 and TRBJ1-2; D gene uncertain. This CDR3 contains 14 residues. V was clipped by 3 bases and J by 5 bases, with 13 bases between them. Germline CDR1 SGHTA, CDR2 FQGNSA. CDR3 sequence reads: CASSFDVGPYGYTF. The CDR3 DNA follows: TGTGCCAGCAGCTTCGATGTCGGTCCTTATGGCTACACCTTC.

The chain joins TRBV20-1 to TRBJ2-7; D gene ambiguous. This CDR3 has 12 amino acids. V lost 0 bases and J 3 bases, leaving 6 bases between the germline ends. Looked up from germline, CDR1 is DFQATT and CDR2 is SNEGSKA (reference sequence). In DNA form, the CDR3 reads TGCAGTGCTAGAGATCCCGTCTACGAGCAGTACTTC. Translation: CSARDPVYEQYF.

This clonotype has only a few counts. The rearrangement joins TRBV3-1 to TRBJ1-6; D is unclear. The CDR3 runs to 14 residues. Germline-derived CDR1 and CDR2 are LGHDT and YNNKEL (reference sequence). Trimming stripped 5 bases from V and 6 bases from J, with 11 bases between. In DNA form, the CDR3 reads TGTGCCAGCAGCACCCGGGCCATTAATTCACCCCTCCACTTT. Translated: CASSTRAINSPLHF.

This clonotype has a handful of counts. The CDR3 nucleotides read TGTGTGGCTGGAGGGGGCAGTCGCACTGAAGCTTTCTTT. Its protein is CVAGGGSRTEAFF. V usage is TRBV12-3 or TRBV12-4 and J usage is TRBJ1-1, with 7 bases that match TRBD1. CDR3 length equals 13 residues.

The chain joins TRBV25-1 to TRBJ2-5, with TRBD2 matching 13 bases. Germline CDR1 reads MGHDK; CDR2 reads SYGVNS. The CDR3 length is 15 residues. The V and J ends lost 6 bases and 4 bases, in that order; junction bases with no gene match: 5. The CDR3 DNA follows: TGTGCCAGCAGCCCGCGACTAGCGGGGGGAGAGACCCAGTACTTC. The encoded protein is CASSPRLAGGETQYF.

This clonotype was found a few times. The CDR3 coding sequence is TGTGCCAGCAGTCCGGGCGGGGTCCAAGAGACCCAGTACTTC. It encodes CASSPGGVQETQYF. The chain has TRBV12-3 or TRBV12-4 and TRBJ2-5, with TRBD2 as a possible D gene (6 bases). Trimming removed 5 bases from V and 1 base from J, with 11 bases in between. The CDR3 is 14 amino acids.

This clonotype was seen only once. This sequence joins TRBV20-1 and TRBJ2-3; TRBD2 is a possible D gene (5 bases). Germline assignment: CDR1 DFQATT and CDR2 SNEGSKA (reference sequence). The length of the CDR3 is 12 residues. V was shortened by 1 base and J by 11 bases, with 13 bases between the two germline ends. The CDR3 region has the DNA TGCAGTGCTAGAGCGGGTAACCGGGGGCAGTATTTT. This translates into CSARAGNRGQYF.

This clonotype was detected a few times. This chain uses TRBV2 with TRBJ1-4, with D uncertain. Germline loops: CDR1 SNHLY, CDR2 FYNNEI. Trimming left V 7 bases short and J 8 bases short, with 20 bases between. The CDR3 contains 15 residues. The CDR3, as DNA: TGTGCCAGCACCTCCCGTCCCCGGAGGTCCGAAAAACTGTTTTTT. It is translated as CASTSRPRRSEKLFF.

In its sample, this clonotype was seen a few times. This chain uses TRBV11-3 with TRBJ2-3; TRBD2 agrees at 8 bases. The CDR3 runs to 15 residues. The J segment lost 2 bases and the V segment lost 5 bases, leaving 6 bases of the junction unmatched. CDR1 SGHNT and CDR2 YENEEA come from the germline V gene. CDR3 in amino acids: CASSPGGDDTDTQYF. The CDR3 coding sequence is TGTGCCAGCAGCCCGGGGGGGGATGACACAGATACGCAGTATTTT.